What follows is one TCR beta chain and its context. The antigen is not known. The data are from a study of cytomegalovirus exposure and HLA in healthy donors. Findings and limits, study-wide: Reports indicated that the classifier achieved high specificity and sensitivity in diagnosing cytomegalovirus status. It was confirmed in vitro that three of the CMV-associated chains were specific for CMV antigens. Listed as cytomegalovirus-associated were 150 to 200 TCR beta chains.

When sampled, the donors appeared nominally healthy, though they likely had unrecorded immune exposures. CDR3 length: 14 amino acids. Germline V gene lookup returns CDR1 SGHNT and CDR2 YYREEE (reference sequence). The trim removed 4 bases at V and 12 bases at J, leaving 9 bases unmatched. The PCR ran on 60 Vbeta and 13 Jbeta primers. Profiled with immunoSEQ multiplex PCR; TCRdb holds only in-frame clones, not every one. The sample lists around 130,000 clones; 65% to 80% were seen once. The sequencing input was PBMCs. This sequence joins TRBV5-4 and TRBJ2-5; 13 positions agree with TRBD2. The TCR was taken from a woman in her thirties or forties in good health and CMV-seropositive. Here the CDR3 reads CASSPGLAGEIKYF. The DNA of the CDR3 is TGTGCCAGCAGCCCTGGACTAGCGGGGGAAATAAAGTACTTC.